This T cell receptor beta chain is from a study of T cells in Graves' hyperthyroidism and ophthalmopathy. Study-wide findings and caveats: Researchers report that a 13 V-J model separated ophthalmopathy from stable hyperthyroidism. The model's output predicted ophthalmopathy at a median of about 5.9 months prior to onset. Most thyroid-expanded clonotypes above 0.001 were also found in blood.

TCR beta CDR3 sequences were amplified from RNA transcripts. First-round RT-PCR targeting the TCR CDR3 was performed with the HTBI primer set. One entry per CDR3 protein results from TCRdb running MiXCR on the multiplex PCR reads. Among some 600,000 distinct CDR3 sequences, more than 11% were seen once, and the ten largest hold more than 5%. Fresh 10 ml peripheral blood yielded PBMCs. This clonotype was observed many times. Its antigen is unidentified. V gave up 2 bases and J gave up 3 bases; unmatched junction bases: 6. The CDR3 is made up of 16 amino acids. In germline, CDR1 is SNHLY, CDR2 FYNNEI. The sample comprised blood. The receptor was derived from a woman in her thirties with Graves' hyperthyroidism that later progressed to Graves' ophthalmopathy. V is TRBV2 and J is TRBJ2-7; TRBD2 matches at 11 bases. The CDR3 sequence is CASSELIGTSGYEQYF. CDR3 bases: TGTGCCAGCAGTGAATTAATTGGGACTAGCGGCTACGAGCAGTACTTC.